This paragraph reports one T cell receptor (beta chain). Its antigen remains unidentified. These data come from a study of yellow fever vaccine responses in identical twins. TCRdb reanalysed the RT-PCR reads using MiXCR and keeps one entry per CDR3 protein. Among about 2,400 distinct CDR3 sequences listed, about 80% were seen once. Study observations and caveats: Reportedly, the T cell response mounted by twins to vaccine seemed partly convergent, partly personalized.

The receptor was isolated from a female donor who received the yellow fever vaccine. The material sequenced was T cells from blood (PBMCs), unsorted or a sorted subset (not recorded which), taken before or after yellow fever vaccination (not recorded which).

The DNA of the CDR3 is TGTGCCAGCAGCTTAGACGATTTAGGGAATGCTGGAAACACCATATATTTT. It is translated as CASSLDDLGNAGNTIYF. This chain links TRBV11-1 with TRBJ1-3; no reliable D call. Trimming removed 1 base at V and 2 bases at J, with 15 bases between. CDR1 and CDR2 from the germline V gene are SGHAT and FQDESV (reference sequence). This CDR3 is built from 17 residues.